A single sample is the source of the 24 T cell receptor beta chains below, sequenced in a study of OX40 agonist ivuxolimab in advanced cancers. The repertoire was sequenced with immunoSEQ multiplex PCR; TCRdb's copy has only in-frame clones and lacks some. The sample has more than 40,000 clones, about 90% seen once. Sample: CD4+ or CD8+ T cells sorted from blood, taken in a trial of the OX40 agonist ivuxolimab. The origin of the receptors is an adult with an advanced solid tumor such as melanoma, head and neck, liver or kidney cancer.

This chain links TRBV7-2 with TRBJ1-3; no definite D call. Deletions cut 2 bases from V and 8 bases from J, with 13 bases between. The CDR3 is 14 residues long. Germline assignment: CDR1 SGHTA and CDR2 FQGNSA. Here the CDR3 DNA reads TGTGCCAGCAGCTTACGCGGCTACCGGGACACCATATATTTT. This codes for CASSLRGYRDTIYF.

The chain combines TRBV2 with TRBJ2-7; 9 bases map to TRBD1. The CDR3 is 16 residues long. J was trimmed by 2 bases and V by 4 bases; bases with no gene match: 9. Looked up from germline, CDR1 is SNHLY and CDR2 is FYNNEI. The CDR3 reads CASSGRGQGFPYEQYF. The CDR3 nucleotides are TGTGCCAGCAGTGGGCGAGGACAGGGGTTTCCCTACGAGCAGTACTTC.

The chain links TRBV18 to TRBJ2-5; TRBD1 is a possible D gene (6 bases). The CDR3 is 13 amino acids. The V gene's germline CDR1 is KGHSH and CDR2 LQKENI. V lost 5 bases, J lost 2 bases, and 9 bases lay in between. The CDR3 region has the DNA TGTGCCAGCTCAGAACAGGGACAAGAGACCCAGTACTTC. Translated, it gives CASSEQGQETQYF.

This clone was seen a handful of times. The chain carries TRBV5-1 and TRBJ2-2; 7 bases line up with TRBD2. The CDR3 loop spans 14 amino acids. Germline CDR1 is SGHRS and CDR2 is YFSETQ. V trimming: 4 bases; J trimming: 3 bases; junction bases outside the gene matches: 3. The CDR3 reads CASSGTTDTGELFF. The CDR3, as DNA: TGCGCCAGCAGCGGGACTACCGACACCGGGGAGCTGTTTTTT.

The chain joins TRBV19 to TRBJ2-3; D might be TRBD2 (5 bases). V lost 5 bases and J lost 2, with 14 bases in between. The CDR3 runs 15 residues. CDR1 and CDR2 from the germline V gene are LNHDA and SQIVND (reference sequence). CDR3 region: CASSGLAQITDTQYF. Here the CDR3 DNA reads TGTGCCAGTAGTGGTTTAGCGCAAATCACAGATACGCAGTATTTT. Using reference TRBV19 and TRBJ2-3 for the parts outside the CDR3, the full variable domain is DGGITQSPKYLFRKEGQNVTLSCEQNLNHDAMYWYRQDPGQGLRLIYYSQIVNDFQKGDIAEGYSVSREKKESFPLTVTSAQKNPTAFYLCASSGLAQITDTQYFGPGTRLTVL.

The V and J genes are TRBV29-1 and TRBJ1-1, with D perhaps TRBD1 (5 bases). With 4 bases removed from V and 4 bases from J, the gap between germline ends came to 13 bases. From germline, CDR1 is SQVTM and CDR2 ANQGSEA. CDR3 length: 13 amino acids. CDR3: CSVVRGFITEAFF. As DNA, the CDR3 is TGCAGCGTTGTTCGGGGGTTTATCACTGAAGCTTTCTTT.

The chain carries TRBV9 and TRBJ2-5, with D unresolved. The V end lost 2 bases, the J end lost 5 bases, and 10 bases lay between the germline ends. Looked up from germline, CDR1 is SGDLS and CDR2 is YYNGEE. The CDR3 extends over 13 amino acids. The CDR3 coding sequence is TGTGCCAGCAGCGTTGATAACTGGGAGACCCAGTACTTC. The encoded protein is CASSVDNWETQYF.

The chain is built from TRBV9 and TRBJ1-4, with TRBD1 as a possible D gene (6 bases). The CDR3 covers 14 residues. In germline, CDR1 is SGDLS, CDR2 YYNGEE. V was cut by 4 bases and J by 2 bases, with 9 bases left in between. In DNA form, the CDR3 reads TGTGCCAGCAGCCGTACAGGGACTAATGAAAAACTGTTTTTT. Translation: CASSRTGTNEKLFF.

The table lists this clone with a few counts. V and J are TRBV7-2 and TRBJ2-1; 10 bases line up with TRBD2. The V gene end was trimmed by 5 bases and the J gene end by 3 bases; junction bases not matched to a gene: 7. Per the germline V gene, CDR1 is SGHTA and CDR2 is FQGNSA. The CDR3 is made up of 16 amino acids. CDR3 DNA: TGTGCCAGCAGCCTCGGGAGCGGGGGGGTCTACAATGAGCAGTTCTTC. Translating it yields CASSLGSGGVYNEQFF.

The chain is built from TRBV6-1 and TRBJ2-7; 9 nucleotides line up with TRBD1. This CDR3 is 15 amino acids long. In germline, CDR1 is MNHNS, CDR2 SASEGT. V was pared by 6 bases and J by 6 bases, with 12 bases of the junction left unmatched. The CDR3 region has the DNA TGTGCCAGCAGCCTCACCGGGACAGGGATAGGCGAGCAGTACTTC. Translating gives CASSLTGTGIGEQYF.

The CDR3 is CASSEGGGGKAGELFF. The CDR3 DNA reads as TGTGCCAGCAGTGAAGGGGGCGGGGGCAAGGCCGGGGAGCTGTTTTTT. V is TRBV2 and J is TRBJ2-2; D perhaps matches TRBD2 (7 bases). This CDR3 has 16 residues. Per the germline V gene, CDR1 is SNHLY and CDR2 is FYNNEI. V was cut by 1 base and J by 6 bases, with 15 bases left in between.

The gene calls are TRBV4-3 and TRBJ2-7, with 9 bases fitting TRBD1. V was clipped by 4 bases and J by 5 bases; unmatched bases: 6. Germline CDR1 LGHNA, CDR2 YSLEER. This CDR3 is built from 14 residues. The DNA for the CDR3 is TGCGCCAGCAGCCGGACAGGGGTATCGGACGAGCAGTACTTC. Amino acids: CASSRTGVSDEQYF.

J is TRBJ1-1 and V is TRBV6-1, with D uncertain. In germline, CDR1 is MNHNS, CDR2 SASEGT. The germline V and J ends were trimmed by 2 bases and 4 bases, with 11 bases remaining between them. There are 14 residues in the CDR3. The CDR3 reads CASSETRRVTEAFF. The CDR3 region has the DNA TGTGCCAGCAGTGAAACGAGACGGGTCACTGAAGCTTTCTTT.

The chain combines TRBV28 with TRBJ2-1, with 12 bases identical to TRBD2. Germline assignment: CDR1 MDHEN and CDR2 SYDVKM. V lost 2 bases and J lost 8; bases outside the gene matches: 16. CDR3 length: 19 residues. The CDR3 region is CASSLPRGLTSGSSDEQFF. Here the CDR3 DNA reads TGTGCCAGCAGTTTACCGCGAGGCTTGACTAGCGGGAGTTCCGATGAGCAGTTCTTC.

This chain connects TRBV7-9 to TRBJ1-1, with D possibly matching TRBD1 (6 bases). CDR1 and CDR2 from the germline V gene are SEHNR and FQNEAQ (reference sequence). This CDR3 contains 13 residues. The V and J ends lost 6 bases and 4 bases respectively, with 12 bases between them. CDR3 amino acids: CASSETGATEAFF. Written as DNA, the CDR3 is TGTGCCAGCAGTGAGACGGGGGCCACTGAAGCTTTCTTT.

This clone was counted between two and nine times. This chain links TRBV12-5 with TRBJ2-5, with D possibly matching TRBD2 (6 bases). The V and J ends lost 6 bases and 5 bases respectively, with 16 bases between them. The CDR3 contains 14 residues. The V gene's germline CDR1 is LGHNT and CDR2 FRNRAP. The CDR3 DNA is TGTGCTAGTGGGACGGGACGGAGGGAGGAGACCCAGTACTTC. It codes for CASGTGRREETQYF.

The CDR3 loop reads CASRVSPVNNSPLHF. The CDR3 DNA is TGTGCCAGCAGGGTTTCCCCGGTAAATAATTCACCCCTCCACTTT. This chain joins TRBV11-2 and TRBJ1-6; D is uncertain. The CDR3 is made up of 15 amino acids. Trimming took off 6 bases at V and 5 bases at J, with 14 bases between the two ends. CDR1 and CDR2 (germline): SGHAT, FQNNGV.

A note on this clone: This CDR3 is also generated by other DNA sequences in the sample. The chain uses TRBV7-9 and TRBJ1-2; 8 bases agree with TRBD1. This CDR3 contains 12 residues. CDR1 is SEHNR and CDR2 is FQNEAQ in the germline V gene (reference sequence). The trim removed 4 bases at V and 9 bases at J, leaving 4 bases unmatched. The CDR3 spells CASSSRQGSYTF. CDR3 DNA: TGTGCCAGCAGCTCCCGACAGGGGAGCTACACCTTC.

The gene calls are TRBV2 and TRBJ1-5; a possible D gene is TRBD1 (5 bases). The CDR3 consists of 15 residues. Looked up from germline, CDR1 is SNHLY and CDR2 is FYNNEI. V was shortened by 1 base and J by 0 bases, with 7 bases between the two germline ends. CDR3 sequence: CASSEVGVSNQPQHF. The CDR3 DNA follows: TGTGCCAGCAGTGAAGTGGGGGTTAGCAATCAGCCCCAGCATTTT.

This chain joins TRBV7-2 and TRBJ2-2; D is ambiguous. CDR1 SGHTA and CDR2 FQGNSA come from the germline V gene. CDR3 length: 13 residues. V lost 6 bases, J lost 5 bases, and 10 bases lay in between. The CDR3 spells CASSLDGTGELFF. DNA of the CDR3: TGTGCCAGCAGTCTGGACGGGACCGGGGAGCTGTTTTTT.

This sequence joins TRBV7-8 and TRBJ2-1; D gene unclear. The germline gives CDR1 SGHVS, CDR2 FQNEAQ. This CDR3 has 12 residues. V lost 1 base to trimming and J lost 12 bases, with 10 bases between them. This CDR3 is CASSLDKGRQFF. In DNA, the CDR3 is TGTGCCAGCAGCTTAGACAAGGGCCGGCAGTTCTTC.

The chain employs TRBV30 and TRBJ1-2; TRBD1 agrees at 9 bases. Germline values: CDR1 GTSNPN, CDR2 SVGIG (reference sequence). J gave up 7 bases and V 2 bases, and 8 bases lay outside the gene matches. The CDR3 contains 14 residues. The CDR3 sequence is CAWSSQGARGGYTF. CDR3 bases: TGTGCCTGGAGTTCACAGGGGGCTCGGGGTGGCTACACCTTC.

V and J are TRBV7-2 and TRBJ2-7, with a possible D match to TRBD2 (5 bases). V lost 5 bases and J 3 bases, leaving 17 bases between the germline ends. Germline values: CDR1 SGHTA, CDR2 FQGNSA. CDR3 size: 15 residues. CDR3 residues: CASSPEVFLYYEQYF. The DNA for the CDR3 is TGTGCCAGCAGCCCGGAGGTCTTTCTATACTACGAGCAGTACTTC.

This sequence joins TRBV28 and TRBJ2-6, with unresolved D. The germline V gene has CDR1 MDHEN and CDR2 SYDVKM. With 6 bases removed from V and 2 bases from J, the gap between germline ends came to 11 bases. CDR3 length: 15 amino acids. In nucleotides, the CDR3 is TGTGCCAGCAGCGCTACAACTACTGGGGCCAACGTCCTGACTTTC. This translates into CASSATTTGANVLTF.